One and the same sample provided the 19 T cell receptor beta chains below, sequenced in a study of cytomegalovirus exposure and HLA in healthy donors. The PCR contained 60 Vbeta and 13 Jbeta primers. This table comes from immunoSEQ multiplex PCR, and its TCRdb copy is limited to in-frame clones, with some not included. The table lists around 200,000 clones, 84% of them singletons. Sequenced input: PBMCs. The receptors originated from a woman aged 50 to 60 in good health and CMV-seropositive.

The chain joins TRBV28 to TRBJ2-6; 7 bases line up with TRBD1. The V gene end was trimmed by 4 bases and the J gene end by 1 base; junction bases not matched to a gene: 13. CDR3 length: 19 residues. Germline V gene lookup returns CDR1 MDHEN and CDR2 SYDVKM. As DNA, the CDR3 is TGTGCCAGCAGTTCCATCGCCGGGACAGCGACTTCTGGGGCCAACGTCCTGACTTTC. It encodes CASSSIAGTATSGANVLTF.

The chain uses TRBV7-9 and TRBJ1-2; weak D call: TRBD1 (6 bases). CDR1 and CDR2 (germline): SEHNR, FQNEAQ (reference sequence). The V gene lost 5 bases and the J gene lost 3 bases, with 7 bases spanning the gap. The CDR3 is made up of 12 amino acids. The CDR3 spells CASSNRDYGYTF. For the CDR3, the DNA is TGTGCCAGCAGCAACAGGGACTATGGCTACACCTTC.

The rearrangement joins TRBV5-6 to TRBJ2-1; 8 bases fit TRBD2. Germline CDR1 is SGHDT and CDR2 is YYEEEE. The CDR3 consists of 17 residues. The trim removed 3 bases at V and 10 bases at J, leaving 18 bases unmatched. The CDR3 bases are TGTGCCAGCAGCTCGGGGGTGGGGCGGGGGGCTTCGCGGGAGCAGTTCTTC. This encodes CASSSGVGRGASREQFF.

The chain uses TRBV4-3 and TRBJ1-1; no clear D. V lost 4 bases to trimming and J lost 1 base, with 4 bases between them. The CDR3 is made up of 12 amino acids. In germline, CDR1 is LGHNA, CDR2 YSLEER. CDR3 in amino acids: CASSPGNTEAFF. The CDR3 DNA reads as TGCGCCAGCAGCCCAGGGAACACTGAAGCTTTCTTT.

The chain uses TRBV2 and TRBJ1-2; 8 bases map to TRBD1. Germline assignment: CDR1 SNHLY and CDR2 FYNNEI. V was clipped by 7 bases and J by 3 bases; unmatched bases: 10. The CDR3 runs 15 residues. As DNA, the CDR3 is TGTGCCAGCAAGAAGGCAGGGGGCGCTTACTATGGCTACACCTTC. It yields the protein CASKKAGGAYYGYTF.

This clone was detected only once. At one of its ends the junction is not consistent with the germline gene, which may arise from a read error. The rearrangement joins TRBV7-7 to TRBJ2-1; 12 bases are shared with TRBD2. The CDR3 loop spans 16 amino acids. Per the germline V gene, CDR1 is SSHAT and CDR2 is FNYEAQ (reference sequence). The CDR3 DNA is TGTGCTAGCAGCCTACTAGCGGGGGGTAGCGACAATGAGCAGTTCTTC. The encoded protein is CASSLLAGGSDNEQFF.

The chain employs TRBV6-5 and TRBJ2-3; possible D gene TRBD2, 5 bases. Germline assignment: CDR1 MNHEY and CDR2 SVGAGI. This CDR3 has 13 residues. Trimming shortened V by 6 bases and J by 4 bases, and 11 bases separated the two germline ends. The CDR3 DNA is TGTGCCAGCAGGGGAGTCGGGCCAGATACGCAGTATTTT. It is translated as CASRGVGPDTQYF.

The chain uses TRBV4-1 and TRBJ1-4, with a weak D call TRBD1 (6 bases). The CDR3 runs to 15 residues. Trimming cost V 4 bases and J 4 bases, with 13 bases left between them. Looked up from germline, CDR1 is MGHRA and CDR2 is YSYEKL. CDR3 DNA: TGCGCCAGCAGCCCCGGAGACAGGTATAATGAAAAACTGTTTTTT. Residues: CASSPGDRYNEKLFF.

The chain carries TRBV19 and TRBJ1-2; maybe TRBD1 (5 bases). V lost 5 bases and J lost 2, with 18 bases in between. CDR1 LNHDA and CDR2 SQIVND come from the germline V gene (reference sequence). CDR3 length equals 16 residues. The CDR3 sequence: CASSDSRRQLNYGYTF. Written as DNA, the CDR3 is TGTGCCAGTAGTGACTCGAGGAGACAGCTAAACTATGGCTACACCTTC.

The V call is TRBV10-3, the J call TRBJ1-2, with D unclear. Between the trimmed V and J ends, which lost 2 bases and 4 bases, there was a span of 11 bases. The CDR3 spans 14 residues. Germline V CDR1 and CDR2: ENHRY, SYGVKD. In nucleotides, the CDR3 is TGTGCCATCAGTGAGCAGGCCGACCTCTATGGCTACACCTTC. Protein sequence: CAISEQADLYGYTF.

The chain has TRBV7-9 and TRBJ2-2, with 9 bases aligning to TRBD1. V shed 1 base, J shed 6 bases, and the junction held 3 bases outside the gene matches. The CDR3 covers 15 residues. The germline V gene encodes CDR1 SEHNR and CDR2 FQNEAQ (reference sequence). The CDR3 sequence: CASSLDGQGSGELFF. The DNA of the CDR3 is TGTGCCAGCAGCTTAGATGGACAGGGGTCCGGGGAGCTGTTTTTT. The full variable domain, rest sourced from reference TRBV7-9 and TRBJ2-2, is DTGVSQNPRHKITKRGQNVTFRCDPISEHNRLYWYRQTLGQGPEFLTYFQNEAQLEKSRLLSDRFSAERPKGSFSTLEIQRTEQGDSAMYLCASSLDGQGSGELFFGEGSRLTVL.

This chain joins TRBV6-1 and TRBJ2-7; 8 bases are shared with TRBD1. CDR1 and CDR2 (germline): MNHNS, SASEGT. The CDR3 length is 15 residues. The trim removed 5 bases at V and 3 bases at J, leaving 9 bases unmatched. The CDR3 region has the DNA TGTGCCAGCAGTTTGACAGGGGCATCGGGCTACGAGCAGTACTTC. Translated: CASSLTGASGYEQYF.

This clone came up once. The chain joins TRBV7-2 to TRBJ2-1; TRBD1 matches at 7 bases. Germline V gives CDR1 SGHTA, CDR2 FQGNSA. The CDR3 has 16 residues. V dropped 5 bases and J dropped 0; count of bases not matched to a gene: 7. The CDR3 DNA follows: TGTGCCAGCAGCGAGGACAGGCACCGCTCCTACAATGAGCAGTTCTTC. The encoded protein is CASSEDRHRSYNEQFF.

The chain combines TRBV16 with TRBJ2-2; D possibly corresponds to TRBD2 (5 bases). Per germline, CDR1 KGHSY and CDR2 FQNENV. Trimming took 5 bases from V and 7 from J, leaving 11 bases between them. CDR3 size: 13 residues. DNA of the CDR3: TGTGCCAGCAGCATCTCTCGGGACGGGGAGCTGTTTTTT. Amino acids: CASSISRDGELFF.

This clone has just a few counts. This chain joins TRBV5-1 and TRBJ1-4; 7 bases agree with TRBD1. Trimming removed 0 bases from V and 8 bases from J; junction bases left unmatched: 7. This CDR3 is 15 amino acids long. Germline V CDR1 and CDR2: SGHRS, YFSETQ. CDR3 sequence reads: CASSLEAGGGEKLFF. The CDR3, as DNA: TGCGCCAGCAGCTTGGAGGCAGGGGGTGGAGAAAAACTGTTTTTT.

DNA of the CDR3: TGTGCCAGCAGCTATAGCGGGGGGGAAGAGACCCAGTACTTC. Translating gives CASSYSGGEETQYF. The chain carries TRBV7-6 and TRBJ2-5, with TRBD2 matching over 11 bases. With V trimmed by 4 bases and J by 3 bases, 1 base remained unmatched. Germline V gene sequence: CDR1 SGHVS, CDR2 FNYEAQ. The CDR3 length is 14 residues.

This clone turned up a few times. The rearrangement links TRBV5-1 to TRBJ1-2, with D possibly being TRBD1 (5 bases). The CDR3 has 11 amino acids. V was pared by 4 bases and J by 7 bases, with 8 bases between. CDR1 is SGHRS, CDR2 YFSETQ, per germline. This chain's CDR3 is CASSRDSGYTF. The DNA of the CDR3 is TGCGCCAGCAGCCGGGACTCTGGCTACACCTTC.

The chain links TRBV6-5 to TRBJ2-5; possible D gene TRBD1, 5 bases. The DNA end favors TRBJ2-7, so the J call may be wrong. There are 13 residues in the CDR3. Germline lookup yields CDR1 MNHEY and CDR2 SVGAGI. CDR3 protein: CASSDSSSYEQYF. The CDR3 region has the DNA TGTGCCAGCAGCGACAGCAGCTCCTACGAGCAGTACTTC.

The CDR3 loop is CASSLRTSGEETQYF. The DNA for the CDR3 is TGTGCCAGCAGCTTACGGACTAGCGGGGAGGAGACCCAGTACTTC. This sequence joins TRBV5-4 and TRBJ2-5, with 12 bases fitting TRBD2. V lost 2 bases, J lost 5 bases, and 4 bases stayed unmatched. From germline, CDR1 is SGHNT and CDR2 YYREEE (reference sequence). The CDR3 contains 15 residues.